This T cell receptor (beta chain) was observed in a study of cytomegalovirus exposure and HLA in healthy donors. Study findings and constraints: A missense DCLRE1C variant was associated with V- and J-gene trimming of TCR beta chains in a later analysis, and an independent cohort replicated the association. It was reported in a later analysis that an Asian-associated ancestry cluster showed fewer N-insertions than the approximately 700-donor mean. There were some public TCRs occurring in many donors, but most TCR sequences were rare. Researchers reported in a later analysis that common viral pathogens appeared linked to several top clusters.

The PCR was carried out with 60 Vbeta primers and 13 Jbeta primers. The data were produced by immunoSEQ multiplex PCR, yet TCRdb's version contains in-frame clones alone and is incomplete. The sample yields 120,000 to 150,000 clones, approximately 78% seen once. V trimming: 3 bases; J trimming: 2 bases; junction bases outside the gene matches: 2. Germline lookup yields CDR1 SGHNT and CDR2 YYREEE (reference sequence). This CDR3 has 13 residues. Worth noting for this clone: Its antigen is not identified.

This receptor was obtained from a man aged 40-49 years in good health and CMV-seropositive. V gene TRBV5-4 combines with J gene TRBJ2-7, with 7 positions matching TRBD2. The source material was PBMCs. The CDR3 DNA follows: TGTGCCAGCAGCTCTGGGGGGGCCTACGAGCAGTACTTC. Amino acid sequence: CASSSGGAYEQYF.